This is a list of T cell receptor beta chains from one sample in a study of shared clonotypes between healthy human individuals. Using immunoSEQ multiplex PCR, the repertoire was profiled, and TCRdb retains in-frame clones only, with some absent. Counted here are about 710,000 clones, 73% occurring once; the ten biggest clones make up 1.5% to 2%. Material: memory CD4+ T cells sorted from blood. Every receptor here comes from a woman in her twenties or thirties in good health. The CDR3 runs from the conserved cysteine through the conserved F or W. D genes are given only for firm matches. The size field is filled for only some rows; it gives once, few, many or a size class.

d_gene: NA
abundance: NA
j_gene: TRBJ1-2
v_gene: TRBV27
CDR3aa: CASSTAGYGYTF
CDR3nt: TGTGCCAGCAGTACCGCAGGGTATGGCTACACCTTC

d_gene: TRBD2
abundance: once
j_gene: TRBJ2-7
v_gene: TRBV6-5
CDR3aa: CASSSQGLAGGSEQYF
CDR3nt: TGTGCCAGCAGTTCTCAGGGACTAGCGGGAGGAAGCGAGCAGTACTTC

d_gene: NA
abundance: few
j_gene: TRBJ2-6
v_gene: TRBV5-1
CDR3aa: CASSSIAVVSSGANVLTF
CDR3nt: TGCGCCAGCAGCTCGATAGCGGTTGTTAGCTCTGGGGCCAACGTCCTGACTTTC

d_gene: TRBD1
abundance: NA
j_gene: TRBJ2-3
v_gene: TRBV29-1
CDR3aa: CSVRTGSTDTQYF
CDR3nt: TGCAGCGTCAGGACAGGTTCCACAGATACGCAGTATTTT

d_gene: NA
abundance: NA
j_gene: TRBJ2-3
v_gene: TRBV7-9
CDR3aa: CASSLAGAFTDTQYF
CDR3nt: TGTGCCAGCAGCTTAGCGGGGGCCTTCACAGATACGCAGTATTTT

d_gene: TRBD1
abundance: NA
j_gene: TRBJ2-7
v_gene: TRBV23-1
CDR3aa: CASSRPGQGLSSYEQYF
CDR3nt: TGCGCCAGCAGTCGTCCGGGACAGGGTTTAAGCTCCTACGAGCAGTACTTC

d_gene: NA
abundance: NA
j_gene: TRBJ1-1
v_gene: TRBV7-9
CDR3aa: CASSARPLQGNTEAFF
CDR3nt: TGTGCCAGCAGCGCCCGCCCCCTACAGGGAAACACTGAAGCTTTCTTT

d_gene: NA
abundance: NA
j_gene: TRBJ1-2
v_gene: TRBV6-1
CDR3aa: CASSDRAYGYTF
CDR3nt: TGTGCCAGCAGTGACAGGGCCTATGGCTACACCTTC

d_gene: NA
abundance: few
j_gene: TRBJ2-7
v_gene: TRBV28
CDR3aa: CASSARGFPIPYEQYF
CDR3nt: TGTGCCAGCAGTGCGCGGGGTTTCCCCATCCCATACGAGCAGTACTTC

d_gene: TRBD2
abundance: NA
j_gene: TRBJ2-7
v_gene: TRBV4-1
CDR3aa: CASSQDWASGTYEQYF
CDR3nt: TGCGCCAGCAGCCAAGATTGGGCTAGCGGGACCTACGAGCAGTACTTC

d_gene: TRBD1
abundance: few
j_gene: TRBJ2-7
v_gene: TRBV27
CDR3aa: CASSLSDRAQQYF
CDR3nt: TGTGCCAGCAGTTTATCGGACAGGGCCCAGCAGTACTTC

d_gene: NA
abundance: NA
j_gene: TRBJ2-3
v_gene: TRBV19
CDR3aa: CASGIRGTQYF
CDR3nt: TGTGCCAGTGGGATCAGGGGTACGCAGTATTTT

d_gene: TRBD2
abundance: NA
j_gene: TRBJ2-5
v_gene: TRBV5-1
CDR3aa: CASSRPLAGGNRQETQYF
CDR3nt: TGCGCCAGCAGTCGTCCCCTGGCGGGAGGGAACCGCCAAGAGACCCAGTACTTC

d_gene: NA
abundance: NA
j_gene: TRBJ2-5
v_gene: TRBV5-8
CDR3aa: CASSWDGKETQYF
CDR3nt: TGTGCCAGCAGCTGGGACGGAAAAGAGACCCAGTACTTC

d_gene: TRBD1
abundance: NA
j_gene: TRBJ1-2
v_gene: TRBV5-6
CDR3aa: CASSLLDRDYGYTF
CDR3nt: TGTGCCAGCAGCTTACTTGACAGGGACTATGGCTACACCTTC

d_gene: NA
abundance: NA
j_gene: TRBJ1-4
v_gene: TRBV7-2
CDR3aa: CASGTYLSEKLFF
CDR3nt: TGTGCCAGCGGGACCTACTTGAGTGAAAAACTGTTTTTT

d_gene: NA
abundance: NA
j_gene: TRBJ2-7
v_gene: TRBV10-1
CDR3aa: CASSDLQGGSYEQYF
CDR3nt: TGCGCCAGCAGTGATTTGCAGGGGGGATCCTACGAGCAGTACTTC

d_gene: NA
abundance: NA
j_gene: TRBJ1-4
v_gene: TRBV27
CDR3aa: CASSTNSATNEKLFF
CDR3nt: TGTGCCAGCAGCACCAACAGCGCAACTAATGAAAAACTGTTTTTT

d_gene: NA
abundance: once
j_gene: TRBJ2-7
v_gene: TRBV6-6
CDR3aa: CASKTGGDGPYEQYF
CDR3nt: TGTGCCAGCAAAACCGGTGGAGATGGGCCTTACGAGCAGTACTTC

d_gene: TRBD1
abundance: NA
j_gene: TRBJ2-7
v_gene: TRBV11-2
CDR3aa: CASSYTGGLSSYEQYF
CDR3nt: TGTGCCAGCAGCTATACAGGGGGCCTGAGCTCCTACGAGCAGTACTTC

d_gene: NA
abundance: NA
j_gene: TRBJ2-6
v_gene: TRBV29-1
CDR3aa: CSVAGPSGANVLTF
CDR3nt: TGCAGCGTGGCGGGCCCCTCTGGGGCCAACGTCCTGACTTTC

d_gene: NA
abundance: NA
j_gene: TRBJ1-2
v_gene: TRBV28
CDR3aa: CASSLWGGLSGYTF
CDR3nt: TGTGCCAGCAGTTTATGGGGGGGCTTAAGTGGCTACACCTTC

d_gene: NA
abundance: NA
j_gene: TRBJ2-5
v_gene: TRBV5-1
CDR3aa: CASSLVFGETQYF
CDR3nt: TGCGCCAGCAGCTTGGTTTTTGGAGAGACCCAGTACTTC

d_gene: NA
abundance: few
j_gene: TRBJ2-7
v_gene: TRBV7-3
CDR3aa: CASSLGPGENEQYF
CDR3nt: TGTGCCAGCAGCTTAGGGCCGGGGGAGAACGAGCAGTACTTC

d_gene: NA
abundance: NA
j_gene: TRBJ2-3
v_gene: TRBV7-6
CDR3aa: CASSLGQERAQYF
CDR3nt: TGTGCCAGCAGCTTAGGACAGGAAAGGGCGCAGTATTTT

d_gene: NA
abundance: once
j_gene: TRBJ1-4
v_gene: TRBV7-8
CDR3aa: CASSFGTRVANEKLFF
CDR3nt: TGTGCCAGCAGCTTTGGTACCAGGGTTGCTAATGAAAAACTGTTTTTT

d_gene: TRBD2
abundance: NA
j_gene: TRBJ2-2
v_gene: TRBV28
CDR3aa: CASSLLAGGPNTGELFF
CDR3nt: TGTGCCAGCAGCCTACTAGCGGGAGGGCCGAACACCGGGGAGCTGTTTTTT

d_gene: NA
abundance: once
j_gene: TRBJ1-2
v_gene: TRBV27
CDR3aa: CASRSGWGYYGYTF
CDR3nt: TGTGCCAGCAGGTCGGGTTGGGGCTACTATGGCTACACCTTC

d_gene: NA
abundance: NA
j_gene: TRBJ2-2
v_gene: TRBV2
CDR3aa: CASKFEGVSGELFF
CDR3nt: TGTGCCAGCAAGTTCGAGGGGGTATCCGGGGAGCTGTTTTTT

d_gene: NA
abundance: NA
j_gene: TRBJ1-1
v_gene: TRBV2
CDR3aa: CASSPSGAENTEAFF
CDR3nt: TGTGCCAGCAGTCCATCCGGAGCGGAGAACACTGAAGCTTTCTTT

d_gene: TRBD2
abundance: NA
j_gene: TRBJ2-1
v_gene: TRBV4-1
CDR3aa: CASSQPSSGRNEQFF
CDR3nt: TGCGCCAGCAGCCAACCGTCTAGCGGGCGGAATGAGCAGTTCTTC

d_gene: NA
abundance: NA
j_gene: TRBJ2-1
v_gene: TRBV18
CDR3aa: CASSPPTGSNEQFF
CDR3nt: TGTGCCAGCTCACCACCTACCGGGAGCAATGAGCAGTTCTTC

d_gene: NA
abundance: NA
j_gene: TRBJ2-7
v_gene: TRBV5-1
CDR3aa: CASSLASGVYEQYF
CDR3nt: TGCGCCAGCAGCTTGGCTTCGGGGGTCTACGAGCAGTACTTC

d_gene: NA
abundance: NA
j_gene: TRBJ2-1
v_gene: TRBV5-1
CDR3aa: CASSGRGSYNEQFF
CDR3nt: TGCGCCAGCAGCGGCAGGGGTTCCTACAATGAGCAGTTCTTC

d_gene: NA
abundance: NA
j_gene: TRBJ1-2
v_gene: TRBV19
CDR3aa: CASSRGGSSYGYTF
CDR3nt: TGTGCCAGTAGTAGAGGGGGAAGTAGCTATGGCTACACCTTC

d_gene: TRBD1
abundance: once
j_gene: TRBJ2-1
v_gene: TRBV6-6
CDR3aa: CASSLNRDRVHNEQFF
CDR3nt: TGTGCCAGCAGTTTGAACCGGGACAGGGTCCACAATGAGCAGTTCTTC

d_gene: NA
abundance: NA
j_gene: TRBJ2-1
v_gene: TRBV5-1
CDR3aa: CASNRPGSNEQFF
CDR3nt: TGCGCCAGCAACCGGCCGGGTTCCAATGAGCAGTTCTTC

d_gene: TRBD2
abundance: NA
j_gene: TRBJ2-3
v_gene: TRBV10-2
CDR3aa: CASSSSGRYKTDTQYF
CDR3nt: TGCGCCAGCAGTTCTAGCGGGAGGTACAAAACAGATACGCAGTATTTT

d_gene: NA
abundance: NA
j_gene: TRBJ1-1
v_gene: TRBV5-1
CDR3aa: CASSSGASVNTEAFF
CDR3nt: TGCGCCAGCAGTTCAGGGGCGTCCGTGAACACTGAAGCTTTCTTT

d_gene: TRBD1
abundance: NA
j_gene: TRBJ1-2
v_gene: TRBV5-1
CDR3aa: CASSTGQAEYGYTF
CDR3nt: TGCGCCAGCAGCACCGGACAGGCGGAGTATGGCTACACCTTC

d_gene: NA
abundance: NA
j_gene: TRBJ1-4
v_gene: TRBV29-1
CDR3aa: CSVVKGHANEKLFF
CDR3nt: TGCAGCGTTGTAAAGGGGCACGCTAATGAAAAACTGTTTTTT

d_gene: NA
abundance: NA
j_gene: TRBJ2-7
v_gene: TRBV28
CDR3aa: CASSYREGIYEQYF
CDR3nt: TGTGCCAGCAGTTACCGTGAGGGGATCTACGAGCAGTACTTC

d_gene: NA
abundance: NA
j_gene: TRBJ1-4
v_gene: TRBV6-5
CDR3aa: CASSYSGGEKLFF
CDR3nt: TGTGCCAGCAGTTACTCGGGGGGAGAAAAACTGTTTTTT

d_gene: TRBD1
abundance: NA
j_gene: TRBJ1-4
v_gene: TRBV19
CDR3aa: CASRTSQGAFGVNEKLFF
CDR3nt: TGTGCCAGTAGGACGAGCCAGGGGGCCTTTGGAGTGAATGAAAAACTGTTTTTT

d_gene: NA
abundance: once
j_gene: TRBJ2-7
v_gene: TRBV21-1
CDR3aa: CASSLSSGSYEQYF
CDR3nt: TGTGCCAGCAGCCTATCTAGCGGATCCTACGAGCAGTACTTC

d_gene: TRBD2
abundance: NA
j_gene: TRBJ2-7
v_gene: TRBV19
CDR3aa: CASSIDVIAGGNPYEQYF
CDR3nt: TGTGCCAGTAGTATCGACGTTATAGCGGGAGGCAATCCCTACGAGCAGTACTTC

d_gene: NA
abundance: NA
j_gene: TRBJ2-5
v_gene: TRBV19
CDR3aa: CASSLTGLEETQYF
CDR3nt: TGTGCCAGTAGTCTCACAGGTCTGGAAGAGACCCAGTACTTC

d_gene: NA
abundance: few
j_gene: TRBJ2-6
v_gene: TRBV5-1
CDR3aa: CASSWIKGNGANVLTF
CDR3nt: TGCGCCAGCAGCTGGATAAAGGGAAATGGGGCCAACGTCCTGACTTTC

d_gene: TRBD1
abundance: NA
j_gene: TRBJ1-2
v_gene: TRBV28
CDR3aa: CASSWTGTNYGYTF
CDR3nt: TGTGCCAGCAGCTGGACAGGGACTAACTATGGCTACACCTTC

d_gene: TRBD2
abundance: NA
j_gene: TRBJ2-2
v_gene: TRBV19
CDR3aa: CASTGSAGVTGELFF
CDR3nt: TGTGCCAGTACCGGATCAGCGGGAGTAACCGGGGAGCTGTTTTTT